This TCR beta chain stems from a study of PD-1 blockade in classical Hodgkin lymphoma. Study outcomes and limitations: Anyone who began nivolumab under 1 year after ASCT was excluded. When set against healthy donors, newly diagnosed patients were reported to show lower baseline TCR diversity. Possible causes of repertoire differences, disease activity or prior therapy, remain undefined.

Concerning this clone itself: Its specificity is not known.

Following autologous stem cell transplantation, relapse occurred in every patient, and exposure to brentuximab vedotin varied. Clones were read by immunoSEQ multiplex PCR, and TCRdb kept only the in-frame ones, dropping some. This repertoire shows about 97,000 clones, over 70% found once; its top ten account for more than 10%. Source: peripheral blood mononuclear cells (PBMCs), taken at baseline. The receptor comes from a human donor with classical Hodgkin lymphoma.

CDR3 region: CASGLGRHQNTEAFF. The CDR3 DNA sequence: TGTGCTAGTGGTTTGGGACGGCACCAGAACACTGAAGCTTTCTTT. The rearrangement links TRBV12-5 to TRBJ1-1; unclear D gene. The germline gives CDR1 LGHNT, CDR2 FRNRAP. The V and J ends lost 1 base and 1 base respectively, with 10 bases between them. The CDR3 has 15 amino acids.